One and the same sample provided the 22 T cell receptor beta chains below, sequenced in a study of cytomegalovirus exposure and HLA in healthy donors. The PCR contained 60 Vbeta and 13 Jbeta primers. The table came from immunoSEQ multiplex PCR; TCRdb's copy has only in-frame clones and leaves some out. The table includes around 140,000 clones, around 81% detected once. The sample comprised PBMCs. These receptors all stem from a man aged 45-65 years in good health and CMV-seronegative.

This chain connects TRBV25-1 to TRBJ2-1, with 15 bases identical to TRBD2. CDR1 and CDR2 from the germline V gene are MGHDK and SYGVNS. V shed 7 bases, J shed 5 bases, and the junction held 12 bases outside the gene matches. CDR3 length: 18 amino acids. The DNA for the CDR3 is TGTGCCAGCACCCTTGGACTAGCGGGGGGGGTCGGGAACAATGAGCAGTTCTTC. This encodes CASTLGLAGGVGNNEQFF.

The CDR3 reads CASSPPSPGTSGGNGQYF. For the CDR3, the DNA is TGTGCCAGCTCACCACCGAGCCCCGGGACTAGCGGGGGGAACGGGCAGTACTTC. J is TRBJ2-7 and V is TRBV18, with 15 nucleotides matching TRBD2. V shed 0 bases and J 9 bases; nucleotides not matched to a gene: 12. CDR1 is KGHSH and CDR2 is LQKENI in the germline V gene. This CDR3 contains 18 residues.

This clone has only one observation. This chain links TRBV30 with TRBJ2-1, with a weak D call TRBD2 (6 bases). Germline V lookup: CDR1 GTSNPN, CDR2 SVGIG (reference sequence). The V and J ends lost 7 bases and 3 bases respectively, with 13 bases between them. The CDR3 totals 13 residues. The CDR3 region is CAFASGFYNEQFF. CDR3 DNA: TGTGCCTTTGCGAGCGGGTTCTACAATGAGCAGTTCTTC.

This clone was recorded once. The rearrangement uses TRBV11-2 and TRBJ2-1; 12 positions match TRBD2. V trimming: 5 bases; J trimming: 5 bases; junction bases outside the gene matches: 7. Looked up from germline, CDR1 is SGHAT and CDR2 is FQNNGV. The CDR3 has 16 amino acids. In nucleotides, the CDR3 is TGTGCCAGCAGCACCAGGACTAGCGGGATCAACAATGAGCAGTTCTTC. It specifies CASSTRTSGINNEQFF.

A note on this clone: A read error may account for a junction end that differs from germline. The chain couples TRBV7-9 to TRBJ1-5; no firm D call. This CDR3 is 13 amino acids long. CDR1 and CDR2 from the germline V gene are SEHNR and FQNEAQ (reference sequence). Here the CDR3 DNA reads TGTTCCAGCAGCTTAACAGCTAATCAGCCCCAGCATTTT. Protein product: CSSSLTANQPQHF.

The chain couples TRBV10-2 to TRBJ2-3; TRBD2 aligns across 7 bases. The trim removed 5 bases at V and 0 bases at J, leaving 2 bases unmatched. Germline CDR1 and CDR2: WSHSY and SAAADI. The CDR3 consists of 14 residues. CDR3 region: CASSLGGSTDTQYF. In DNA, the CDR3 is TGCGCCAGCAGTTTGGGGGGGAGCACAGATACGCAGTATTTT.

As for this clone: Compared with germline, one end of the junction differs, possibly owing to a read error. CDR3 sequence: CATSRDTGSCLF. The CDR3 bases are TGTGCCACCAGCAGAGATACCGGGTCCTGCCTTTTT. The chain links TRBV15 to TRBJ1-1; no definite D call. The CDR3 is made up of 12 amino acids. Looked up from germline, CDR1 is LNHNV and CDR2 is YYDKDF (reference sequence).

This clone was seen just once. The gene calls are TRBV7-8 and TRBJ2-3, with D hard to call. Germline CDR1 SGHVS, CDR2 FQNEAQ. Trimming removed 5 bases from V and 6 bases from J, with 6 bases in between. CDR3 size: 11 residues. CDR3 in amino acids: CASSPLDTQYF. For the CDR3, the DNA is TGTGCCAGCAGCCCGTTGGATACGCAGTATTTT.

The chain recombines TRBV7-9 with TRBJ2-5, with D possibly being TRBD1 (7 bases). Trimming pared 5 bases from V and 2 bases from J, leaving 15 bases between. The germline V gene has CDR1 SEHNR and CDR2 FQNEAQ (reference sequence). CDR3 length: 15 amino acids. In DNA form, the CDR3 reads TGTGCCAGCAGCCTCCCCCAGGGGGGACAAGAGACCCAGTACTTC. Protein sequence: CASSLPQGGQETQYF.

The CDR3 loop is CASRTGQGTYEQYF. The DNA for the CDR3 is TGTGCCAGCAGAACGGGACAGGGGACCTACGAGCAGTACTTC. The V gene is TRBV6-1, the J gene TRBJ2-7; TRBD1 agrees at 10 bases. Germline CDR1 is MNHNS and CDR2 is SASEGT. V lost 6 bases and J lost 2; bases outside the gene matches: 4. There are 14 residues in the CDR3.

The chain combines TRBV21-1 with TRBJ1-1; TRBD1, the D gene given by the table, was not confirmed from the DNA. TRBV21-1 is assigned pseudogene status. This CDR3 has 15 amino acids. For the CDR3, the DNA is TGTGCCAGCAGTTTAAGACAGGGGGTGAACACTGAAGCTTTCTTT. Encoded protein: CASSLRQGVNTEAFF.

The chain employs TRBV27 and TRBJ1-1, with D perhaps matching TRBD1 (6 bases). Germline values: CDR1 MNHEY, CDR2 SMNVEV (reference sequence). Trimming stripped 2 bases from V and 0 bases from J, with 16 bases between. The CDR3 has 17 amino acids. This chain's CDR3 is CASSLRGGEGMNTEAFF. The CDR3 DNA reads as TGTGCCAGCAGTTTACGCGGGGGCGAGGGAATGAACACTGAAGCTTTCTTT.

This clone was detected only a few times. CDR3 nucleotide sequence: TGTGCCAGCTCACCACGGGCCGACAGGGGCCACGAGCAGTACTTC. Protein product: CASSPRADRGHEQYF. The rearrangement links TRBV18 to TRBJ2-7, with 8 bases matching TRBD1. This CDR3 has 15 amino acids. Germline CDR1 is KGHSH and CDR2 is LQKENI. J lost 5 bases, V lost 1 base, and 7 bases had no gene match.

The rearrangement uses TRBV4-1 and TRBJ2-5; 8 nucleotides match TRBD2. The CDR3 has 16 residues. Germline trimming cut 1 base from V and 5 bases from J; bases unmatched to any gene: 9. Germline V gene lookup returns CDR1 MGHRA and CDR2 YSYEKL. The CDR3 protein is CASSQVAAGGSETQYF. The CDR3 DNA follows: TGCGCCAGCAGCCAAGTAGCTGCGGGGGGTAGTGAGACCCAGTACTTC.

This chain uses TRBV7-2 with TRBJ2-1, with 13 bases fitting TRBD2. Germline values: CDR1 SGHTA, CDR2 FQGNSA. The CDR3 is 16 residues long. V was clipped by 1 base and J by 9 bases; unmatched bases: 6. The CDR3 reads CASSLVQGLAGVEQFF. CDR3 nucleotides: TGTGCCAGCAGCTTAGTCCAAGGACTAGCGGGGGTTGAGCAGTTCTTC.

This chain uses TRBV5-4 with TRBJ2-5; 10 nucleotides align to TRBD2. This CDR3 contains 16 residues. Germline V lookup: CDR1 SGHNT, CDR2 YYREEE (reference sequence). V lost 0 bases to trimming and J lost 4 bases; unmatched junction nucleotides: 6. CDR3 residues: CASSLASGSMTETQYF. The CDR3 DNA is TGTGCCAGCAGCTTGGCTAGCGGGAGTATGACAGAGACCCAGTACTTC.

The chain uses TRBV29-1 and TRBJ2-3; 11 bases are a match to TRBD2. This CDR3 is built from 15 residues. V was pared by 5 bases and J by 3 bases, with 7 bases of the junction left unmatched. Germline lookup yields CDR1 SQVTM and CDR2 ANQGSEA. The CDR3 loop is CSVWGASGGTDTQYF. The CDR3 DNA reads TGCAGCGTTTGGGGGGCTAGCGGGGGGACAGATACGCAGTATTTT.

CDR3 loop: CASSIGTGLDYEQYF. In DNA, the CDR3 is TGTGCCAGTAGTATCGGGACAGGGTTAGACTACGAGCAGTACTTC. This chain connects TRBV19 to TRBJ2-7, with 9 bases identical to TRBD1. The trim removed 3 bases at V and 3 bases at J, leaving 6 bases unmatched. Germline values: CDR1 LNHDA, CDR2 SQIVND (reference sequence). The CDR3 is made up of 15 amino acids.

This rearrangement joins TRBV6-6 to TRBJ2-7, with TRBD2 matching 7 bases. CDR1 is MNHNY, CDR2 SVGAGI, per germline (reference sequence). The J segment lost 0 bases and the V segment lost 4 bases, leaving 6 bases of the junction unmatched. This CDR3 spans 15 amino acids. CDR3 sequence (DNA): TGTGCCAGCAGTTCAGAAGCGGGGCGCTCCTACGAGCAGTACTTC. This sequence encodes CASSSEAGRSYEQYF.

V gene TRBV21-1 combines with J gene TRBJ1-6; the tabulated D call, TRBD1, remains unverified against the DNA. TRBV21-1 is marked as a pseudogene. The CDR3 extends over 17 amino acids. Here the CDR3 DNA reads TGTGCCAGCAGAGCCCCTAGGATGACAGGGCGGTATTCACCCCTCCACTTT. Translating it yields CASRAPRMTGRYSPLHF.

About this clone itself: The junction differs from germline at one of its ends, possibly a read error. The V gene is TRBV7-3, the J gene TRBJ2-1; 7 nucleotides agree with TRBD2. The CDR3 totals 16 residues. From germline, CDR1 is SGHTA and CDR2 FQGTGA. The CDR3 reads CASSLTSAQQYNEQFF. DNA for the CDR3: TGTGCCAGCAGCCTAACTAGCGCCCAGCAATACAATGAGCAGTTCTTC.

This chain joins TRBV30 and TRBJ2-3, with 8 bases matching TRBD2. Germline CDR1 and CDR2: GTSNPN and SVGIG (reference sequence). J was trimmed by 0 bases and V by 0 bases; bases with no gene match: 5. This CDR3 region has 16 residues. The CDR3 sequence is CAWSVSGGGSTDTQYF. The CDR3 DNA follows: TGTGCCTGGAGTGTATCGGGCGGGGGGAGCACAGATACGCAGTATTTT.